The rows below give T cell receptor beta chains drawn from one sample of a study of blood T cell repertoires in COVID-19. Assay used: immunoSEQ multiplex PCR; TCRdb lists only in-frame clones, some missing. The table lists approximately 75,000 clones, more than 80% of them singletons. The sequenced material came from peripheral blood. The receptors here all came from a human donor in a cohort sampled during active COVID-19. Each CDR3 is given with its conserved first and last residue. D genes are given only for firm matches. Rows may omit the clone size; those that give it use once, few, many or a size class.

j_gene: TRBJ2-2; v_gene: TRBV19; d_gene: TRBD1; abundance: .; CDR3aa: CASSPGQINTGELFF; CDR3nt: TGTGCCAGTAGTCCGGGACAGATCAACACCGGGGAGCTGTTTTTT
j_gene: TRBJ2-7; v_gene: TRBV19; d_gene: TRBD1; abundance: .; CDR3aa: CASSIAGTGTAYEQYF; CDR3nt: TGTGCCAGTAGTATCGCCGGGACAGGGACAGCCTACGAGCAGTACTTC
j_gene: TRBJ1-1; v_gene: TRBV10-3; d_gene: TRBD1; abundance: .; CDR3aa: CAISEPGQPTFGTEAFF; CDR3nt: TGTGCCATCAGTGAGCCGGGACAGCCCACTTTTGGCACTGAAGCTTTCTTT
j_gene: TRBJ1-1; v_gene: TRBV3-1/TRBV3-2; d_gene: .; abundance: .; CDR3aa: CASSQEGRTNTEAFF; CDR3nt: TGTGCCAGCAGCCAAGAAGGCCGGACAAACACTGAAGCTTTCTTT
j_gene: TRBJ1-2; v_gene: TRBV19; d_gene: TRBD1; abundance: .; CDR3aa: CATSTGGSNYGYTF; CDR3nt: TGTGCCACTTCCACAGGGGGCTCTAACTATGGCTACACCTTC
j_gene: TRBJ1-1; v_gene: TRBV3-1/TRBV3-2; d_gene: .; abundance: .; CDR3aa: CASSQDRTVNTEAFF; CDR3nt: TGTGCCAGCAGCCAAGACCGGACTGTGAACACTGAAGCTTTCTTT
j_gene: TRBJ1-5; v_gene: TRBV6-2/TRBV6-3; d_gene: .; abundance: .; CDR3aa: CASSWSGNNQPQHF; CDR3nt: TGTGCCAGCAGTTGGTCAGGAAACAATCAGCCCCAGCATTTT
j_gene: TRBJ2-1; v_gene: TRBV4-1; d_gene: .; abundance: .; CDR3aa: CASSLWGLDIGDEQFF; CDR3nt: TGCGCCAGCAGCCTCTGGGGGCTAGACATTGGGGATGAGCAGTTCTTC
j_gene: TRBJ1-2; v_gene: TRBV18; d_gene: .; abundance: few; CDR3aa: CAGGGAYYGYTF; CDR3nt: TGTGCCGGAGGGGGGGCCTACTATGGCTACACCTTC
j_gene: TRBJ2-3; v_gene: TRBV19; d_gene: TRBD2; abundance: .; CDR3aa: CASSVMGTSGYTDTQYF; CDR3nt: TGTGCCAGTAGTGTTATGGGGACTAGCGGTTACACAGATACGCAGTATTTT
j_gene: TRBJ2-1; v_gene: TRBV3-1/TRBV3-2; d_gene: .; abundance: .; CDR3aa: CATGHGGYNEQFF; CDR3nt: TGTGCCACAGGGCACGGGGGATACAATGAGCAGTTCTTC
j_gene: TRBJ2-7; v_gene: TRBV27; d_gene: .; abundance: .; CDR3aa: CASSLSSVLSHSYEQYF; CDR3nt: TGTGCCAGCAGTTTATCTTCAGTCCTCTCACACTCCTACGAGCAGTACTTC
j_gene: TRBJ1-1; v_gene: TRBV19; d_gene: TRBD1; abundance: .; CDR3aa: CASSIGQGSEAFF; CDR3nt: TGTGCCAGTAGTATAGGACAGGGGAGTGAAGCTTTCTTT
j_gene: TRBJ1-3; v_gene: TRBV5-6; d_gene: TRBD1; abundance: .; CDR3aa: CASSLPPGTGISGNTIYF; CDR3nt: TGTGCCAGCAGCTTACCCCCCGGGACAGGGATCTCTGGAAACACCATATATTTT
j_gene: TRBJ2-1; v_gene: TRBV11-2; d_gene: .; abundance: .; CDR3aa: CASSLSPGGRRPDEQFF; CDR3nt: TGTGCCAGCAGCTTATCCCCCGGCGGGCGTAGGCCCGATGAGCAGTTCTTC
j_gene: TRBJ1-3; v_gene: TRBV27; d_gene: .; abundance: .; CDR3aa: CASTEGGTSGNTIYF; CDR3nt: TGTGCCAGCACGGAGGGAGGGACCTCTGGAAACACCATATATTTT
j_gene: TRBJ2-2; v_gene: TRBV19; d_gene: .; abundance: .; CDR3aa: CASIPRGPNTGELFF; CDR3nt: TGTGCCAGTATCCCCAGGGGTCCGAACACCGGGGAGCTGTTTTTT
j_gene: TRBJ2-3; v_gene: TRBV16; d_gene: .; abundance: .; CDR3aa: CASSLSGDTQYF; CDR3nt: TGTGCCAGCAGCCTGTCGGGGGATACGCAGTATTTT
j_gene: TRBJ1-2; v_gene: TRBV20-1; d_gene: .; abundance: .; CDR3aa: CSASSGAYGYTF; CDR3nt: TGCAGCGCTAGTTCAGGGGCCTATGGCTACACCTTC
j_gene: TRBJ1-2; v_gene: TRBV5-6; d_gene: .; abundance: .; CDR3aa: CASSPPGWQGSDGYTF; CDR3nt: TGTGCCAGCAGCCCTCCCGGGTGGCAGGGAAGTGATGGCTACACCTTC
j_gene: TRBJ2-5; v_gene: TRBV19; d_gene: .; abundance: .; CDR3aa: CASSTIGLPGGETQYF; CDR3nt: TGTGCCAGTAGTACGATAGGACTTCCCGGTGGGGAGACCCAGTACTTC
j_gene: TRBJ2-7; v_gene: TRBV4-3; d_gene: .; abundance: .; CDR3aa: CASSQDGRGPYEQYF; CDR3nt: TGCGCCAGCAGCCAAGACGGGCGGGGGCCCTACGAGCAGTACTTC
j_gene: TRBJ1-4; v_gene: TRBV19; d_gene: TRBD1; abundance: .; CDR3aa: CASSSGTRQGRNEKLFF; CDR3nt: TGTGCCAGTAGTAGCGGAACCCGACAGGGTCGTAATGAAAAACTGTTTTTT
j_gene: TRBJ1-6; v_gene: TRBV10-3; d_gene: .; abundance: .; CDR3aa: CAIKPRQEPNSPLHF; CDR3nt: TGTGCCATCAAGCCACGACAGGAGCCTAATTCACCCCTCCACTTT
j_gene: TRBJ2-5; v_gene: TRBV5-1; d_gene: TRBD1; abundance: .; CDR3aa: CASSYGQAKVQETQYF; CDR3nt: TGCGCCAGCAGCTATGGACAGGCCAAGGTCCAAGAGACCCAGTACTTC
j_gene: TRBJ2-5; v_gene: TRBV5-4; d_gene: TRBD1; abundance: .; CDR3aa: CASSPKSGQGETQYF; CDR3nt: TGTGCCAGCAGCCCTAAAAGCGGACAGGGCGAGACCCAGTACTTC
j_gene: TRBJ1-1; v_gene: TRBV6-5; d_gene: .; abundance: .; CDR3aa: CASSYSRVRVNTEAFF; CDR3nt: TGTGCCAGCAGTTACTCGCGGGTACGGGTGAACACTGAAGCTTTCTTT
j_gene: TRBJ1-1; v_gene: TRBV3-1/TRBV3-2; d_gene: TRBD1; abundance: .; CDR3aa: CASSLRSQGVVRAFF; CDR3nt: TGTGCCAGCAGCCTTCGGAGCCAGGGGGTTGTGAGGGCTTTCTTT
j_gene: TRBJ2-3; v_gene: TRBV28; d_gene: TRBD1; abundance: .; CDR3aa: CASIGDRSTDTQYF; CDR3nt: TGTGCCAGCATAGGGGACAGGTCTACAGATACGCAGTATTTT
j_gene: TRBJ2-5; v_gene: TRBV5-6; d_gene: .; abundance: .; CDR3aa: CASSLPGLQETQYF; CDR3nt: TGTGCCAGCAGCCTACCGGGACTTCAAGAGACCCAGTACTTC
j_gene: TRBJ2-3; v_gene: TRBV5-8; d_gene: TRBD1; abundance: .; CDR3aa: CASSLHRGYTDTQYF; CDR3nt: TGTGCCAGCAGCTTGCACAGGGGGTATACAGATACGCAGTATTTT
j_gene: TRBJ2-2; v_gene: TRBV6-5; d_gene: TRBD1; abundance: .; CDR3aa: CASSLWTGGAAGELFF; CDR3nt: TGTGCCAGCAGTTTATGGACAGGGGGCGCGGCGGGGGAGCTGTTTTTT